The 25 T cell receptor beta chains below all came from one sample that was sequenced in a study of blood T cells in healthy people across ages. A second about 7 to 12 cycle PCR used barcoded and J-beta primers. Via MiXCR, TCRdb re-called the 5' RACE reads, giving one row per CDR3 protein. The sample lists 550,000 to 750,000 distinct CDR3 sequences, 21% seen once, with roughly 3.9% in the top ten. Sequenced sample: blood. The receptors were sampled from a man in his sixties or seventies in good health.

This clonotype was counted many times. The chain couples TRBV29-1 to TRBJ2-5; TRBD2 is a possible D gene (5 bases). CDR1 and CDR2 from the germline V gene are SQVTM and ANQGSEA. The CDR3 is 12 amino acids. The ends were cut back, 7 bases at V and 4 bases at J, with 13 bases in the middle. CDR3 sequence reads: CSAGVGLETQYF. The CDR3 coding sequence is TGCAGCGCCGGGGTAGGGTTAGAGACCCAGTACTTC.

CDR3 in amino acids: CAISGPDVGSPLHF. DNA of the CDR3: TGTGCCATCAGCGGCCCAGACGTTGGTTCACCCCTCCACTTT. V usage is TRBV10-3 and J usage is TRBJ1-6; D not resolved. There are 14 residues in the CDR3. V lost 6 bases to trimming and J lost 9 bases, with 15 bases between them. Germline V CDR1 and CDR2: ENHRY, SYGVKD.

The J gene is TRBJ2-1, the V gene TRBV20-1, with 9 bases lining up with TRBD1. Trimming cost V 5 bases and J 12 bases; bases outside gene matches: 17. Per the germline V gene, CDR1 is DFQATT and CDR2 is SNEGSKA (reference sequence). This CDR3 region has 15 residues. CDR3 loop: CSALLAGTGRGGQFF. DNA of the CDR3: TGCAGTGCTCTTCTGGCCGGGACAGGGCGAGGGGGGCAGTTCTTC.

There are many counts of this clonotype. The chain combines TRBV20-1 with TRBJ2-4, with 8 bases lining up with TRBD2. This CDR3 has 15 residues. Germline V lookup: CDR1 DFQATT, CDR2 SNEGSKA (reference sequence). Trimming took 0 bases from V and 1 from J; bases not matched to a gene: 2. CDR3 DNA sequence: TGCAGTGCTAGAGATAGCGGGAACGCCAAAAACATTCAGTACTTC. Translating gives CSARDSGNAKNIQYF.

The rearrangement joins TRBV27 to TRBJ2-1; D is unresolved. The J call may not be correct, given that the DNA end is closer to TRBJ2-7. The germline gives CDR1 MNHEY, CDR2 SMNVEV (reference sequence). The CDR3 has 13 residues. CDR3 DNA sequence: TGTGCCAGCAGTTTTAACTCCATCTACGAGCAGTACTTC. This codes for CASSFNSIYEQYF.

This clonotype was detected a few times. Germline and junction disagree at one end, which may indicate a read error. The V gene is TRBV7-9, the J gene TRBJ2-5; 7 bases agree with TRBD2. CDR3 size: 15 residues. Germline CDR1 reads SEHNR; CDR2 reads FQNEAQ (reference sequence). DNA for the CDR3: TGTGTCAGCAACGTTCCGGGCGGGAGTATAGAGACCCAGTACTTC. Amino acids: CVSNVPGGSIETQYF. Variable domain in full (rest from reference TRBV7-9 and TRBJ2-5): DTGVSQNPRHKITKRGQNVTFRCDPISEHNRLYWYRQTLGQGPEFLTYFQNEAQLEKSRLLSDRFSAERPKGSFSTLEIQRTEQGDSAMYLCVSNVPGGSIETQYFGPGTRLLVL.

This clonotype was counted ten times or more. The rearrangement links TRBV5-1 to TRBJ2-5, with 7 bases fitting TRBD2. Germline CDR1 SGHRS, CDR2 YFSETQ. The CDR3 has 15 residues. With 3 bases clipped from V and 2 bases from J, the junction kept 7 bases outside the gene matches. CDR3 nucleotide sequence: TGCGCCAGCAGCTCCATGGGGGGGAAGCAAGAGACCCAGTACTTC. It specifies CASSSMGGKQETQYF.

J is TRBJ2-6 and V is TRBV24-1; D possibly corresponds to TRBD1 (6 bases). Trimming removed 10 bases at V and 2 bases at J, with 14 bases between. CDR3 length: 15 residues. The germline V gene encodes CDR1 KGHDR and CDR2 SFDVKD. DNA of the CDR3: TGTGCCACTGAGACAGGCCGCCCTGGGGCCAACGTCCTGACTTTC. It codes for CATETGRPGANVLTF.

This chain uses TRBV20-1 with TRBJ2-1, with 13 bases identical to TRBD2. Germline assignment: CDR1 DFQATT and CDR2 SNEGSKA (reference sequence). Losses at the gene ends were 5 bases for V and 2 bases for J; bases not matched to a gene: 3. The CDR3 totals 15 residues. CDR3 nucleotides: TGCAGTGCTTTGACTAGCGGGAGGCCCTACAATGAGCAGTTCTTC. Translation gives CSALTSGRPYNEQFF.

This clonotype came up many times. V usage is TRBV7-2 and J usage is TRBJ2-5, with no clear D. The ends were cut back, 2 bases at V and 4 bases at J, with 8 bases in the middle. The germline CDR1 and CDR2 sequences are SGHTA and FQGNSA. This CDR3 is 13 amino acids long. The CDR3 reads CASSLNWRETQYF. For the CDR3, the DNA is TGTGCCAGCAGCTTAAACTGGCGAGAGACCCAGTACTTC.

Turning to this clonotype: A junction boundary mismatches the germline segment, possibly from a read error. V is TRBV7-2 and J is TRBJ2-1; TRBD2 might be the D (6 bases). This CDR3 contains 15 residues. Per the germline V gene, CDR1 is SGHTA and CDR2 is FQGNSA. DNA for the CDR3: TGTGCCGGCAGCTTAGGAGGGAGCTCCTACAATGAGCAGTTCTTC. Its translation: CAGSLGGSSYNEQFF.

The chain has TRBV12-3 or TRBV12-4 and TRBJ2-7; D is ambiguous. There are 12 residues in the CDR3. The V and J ends lost 7 bases and 4 bases respectively, with 11 bases between them. The CDR3 loop reads CASTPGKYEQYF. The CDR3 nucleotides are TGTGCCAGCACCCCGGGCAAATACGAGCAGTACTTC.

This clonotype was observed a few times. V gene TRBV20-1 combines with J gene TRBJ2-7; TRBD2 matches 7 bases. Germline V gives CDR1 DFQATT, CDR2 SNEGSKA (reference sequence). The trim removed 3 bases at V and 12 bases at J, leaving 11 bases unmatched. There are 12 residues in the CDR3. The CDR3 here is CSASISAGVPYF. The CDR3 bases are TGCAGTGCTAGTATTTCGGCGGGAGTGCCGTACTTC.

This sequence joins TRBV10-3 and TRBJ2-3; no clear D gene. The CDR3 is 11 residues long. The ends were cut back, 6 bases at V and 4 bases at J, with 5 bases in the middle. The germline CDR1 and CDR2 sequences are ENHRY and SYGVKD. CDR3: CAIRGPDTQYF. The CDR3 DNA follows: TGTGCCATCAGGGGCCCAGATACGCAGTATTTT.

This clonotype was detected only a few times. This chain uses TRBV12-3 or TRBV12-4 with TRBJ2-1; 15 bases fit TRBD2. The CDR3 is made up of 14 amino acids. The V gene end was trimmed by 5 bases and the J gene end by 14 bases; junction bases not matched to a gene: 7. CDR3 region: CASSGLAGGPKEFF. CDR3 nucleotides: TGTGCCAGCAGTGGACTAGCGGGAGGGCCTAAGGAGTTCTTC.

The rearrangement uses TRBV12-3 or TRBV12-4 and TRBJ2-7; the D gene is possibly TRBD1 (5 bases). The J call may be incorrect, as the DNA end agrees better with TRBJ2-5. The CDR3 is made up of 13 amino acids. In DNA, the CDR3 is TGTGCCAGCAGATCAGACAGCTCTGAGACCCAGTACTTC. The encoded protein is CASRSDSSETQYF.

This chain uses TRBV24-1 with TRBJ2-1, with 7 bases fitting TRBD2. Germline V lookup: CDR1 KGHDR, CDR2 SFDVKD. The ends lost 5 bases at V and 8 bases at J; junction bases unmatched: 5. The CDR3 is 13 amino acids. The CDR3 loop reads CATSVSGGHEQFF. In DNA form, the CDR3 reads TGTGCCACCAGTGTTTCGGGAGGCCATGAGCAGTTCTTC.

The chain has TRBV6-1 and TRBJ2-3; D is unresolved. The germline V and J ends were trimmed by 3 bases and 4 bases, with 14 bases remaining between them. CDR1 is MNHNS, CDR2 SASEGT, per germline. This CDR3 has 15 residues. The CDR3 sequence is CASSEVTTGADTQYF. The CDR3 region has the DNA TGTGCCAGCAGTGAGGTAACTACCGGAGCAGATACGCAGTATTTT.

This clonotype occurred a few times. At one end the junction does not follow the germline gene, possibly because of a read error. This chain connects TRBV7-2 to TRBJ2-1; TRBD2 agrees at 7 bases. From germline, CDR1 is SGHTA and CDR2 FQGNSA. This CDR3 spans 12 amino acids. The CDR3 DNA reads as TGTGCCAGCAGACTTAGCGGGTTTGAGCAGTCCTTC. It is translated as CASRLSGFEQSF.

This clonotype has just a few counts. The chain is built from TRBV19 and TRBJ2-5; the D gene is possibly TRBD2 (6 bases). Between the trimmed V and J ends, which lost 3 bases and 4 bases, there was a span of 18 bases. The CDR3 length is 16 residues. CDR1 is LNHDA and CDR2 is SQIVND in the germline V gene (reference sequence). CDR3 residues: CASSISPGLGGETQYF. Written as DNA, the CDR3 is TGTGCCAGTAGTATCTCCCCGGGACTCGGAGGAGAGACCCAGTACTTC.

This chain joins TRBV7-3 and TRBJ2-5, with D tentatively TRBD2 (5 bases). The CDR3 covers 15 residues. CDR1 and CDR2 (germline): SGHTA, FQGTGA. Trimming left V 5 bases short and J 1 base short, with 14 bases between. Here the CDR3 DNA reads TGTGCCAGCAGCCCTACTATGGGGAGCCAAGAGACCCAGTACTTC. It translates to CASSPTMGSQETQYF.

This clonotype was counted at least ten times. The chain employs TRBV15 and TRBJ2-1; 7 bases map to TRBD2. J lost 3 bases, V lost 0 bases, and 5 bases had no gene match. The CDR3 contains 16 residues. In germline, CDR1 is LNHNV, CDR2 YYDKDF (reference sequence). CDR3 in DNA: TGTGCCACCAGCAGAGATGCCAGCGGGAACTACAATGAGCAGTTCTTC. Translated, it gives CATSRDASGNYNEQFF.

This chain joins TRBV25-1 and TRBJ2-5, with 15 positions matching TRBD2. V trimming: 4 bases; J trimming: 2 bases; junction bases outside the gene matches: 8. The CDR3 is 18 residues long. CDR1 is MGHDK, CDR2 SYGVNS, per germline. The CDR3 DNA sequence: TGTGCCAGCAGTGGTCTGGGGACTAGCGGGAGGAAACAAGAGACCCAGTACTTC. It codes for CASSGLGTSGRKQETQYF. Variable domain in full (rest from reference TRBV25-1 and TRBJ2-5): EADIYQTPRYLVIGTGKKITLECSQTMGHDKMYWYQQDPGMELHLIHYSYGVNSTEKGDLSSESTVSRIRTEHFPLTLESARPSHTSQYLCASSGLGTSGRKQETQYFGPGTRLLVL.

This clonotype was counted only a few times. The V and J genes are TRBV18 and TRBJ2-1; 9 bases agree with TRBD1. The CDR3 contains 16 residues. With V trimmed by 4 bases and J by 4 bases, 8 bases remained unmatched. Germline V CDR1 and CDR2: KGHSH, LQKENI. CDR3 nucleotides: TGTGCCAGCTCACATCCGGGACAGGGACTTTACAATGAGCAGTTCTTC. Protein product: CASSHPGQGLYNEQFF.

The chain couples TRBV7-2 to TRBJ2-5; no clear D. V lost 0 bases and J 2 bases, leaving 7 bases between the germline ends. CDR3 length: 14 amino acids. Germline V gene sequence: CDR1 SGHTA, CDR2 FQGNSA. In nucleotides, the CDR3 is TGTGCCAGCAGCTTAGCGCTGGGGCAAGAGACCCAGTACTTC. This translates into CASSLALGQETQYF.